This paragraph reports one T cell receptor beta chain. This sample was taken from a study of blood T cell repertoires in COVID-19. Looking at the study overall: Sources were T cells, B-cell-depleted T cells, or PBMCs; the material itself was cDNA or gDNA.

Assay used: immunoSEQ multiplex PCR; TCRdb lists only in-frame clones, some missing. Here the sample spans a few hundred thousand clones, approximately 88% being singletons. What was sequenced was peripheral blood. This TCR was recovered from a young woman with COVID-19, enrolled during active disease.

CDR3 sequence reads: CASTPTRQGNTEAFF. The CDR3 DNA is TGTGCCAGCACTCCAACCCGGCAGGGTAACACTGAAGCTTTCTTT. This sequence joins TRBV6-4 and TRBJ1-1; weak D call: TRBD1 (5 bases). Germline V gene lookup returns CDR1 MRHNA and CDR2 SNTAGT. This CDR3 comprises 15 residues. V dropped 7 bases and J dropped 2 bases, with 17 bases sitting between them.